This TCR beta chain was found in a study of blood T cells in healthy people across ages. V was shortened by 1 base and J by 5 bases, with 8 bases between the two germline ends. The CDR3 sequence is 14 residues long. Germline loops: CDR1 MGHDK, CDR2 SYGVNS. Together with a sample-barcoded 5' primer, a J-beta primer mix was included in a second PCR lasting roughly 6 to 12 cycles. The template-switch adaptor, which had 12 random nucleotides, put a tag on each cDNA molecule. At least 2.5 million CDR3-containing paired-end reads were obtained per sample. TCRdb processed the 5' RACE reads anew with MiXCR; each CDR3 protein has one entry. The table has roughly 1.9 million distinct CDR3 sequences, about two fifths seen once. A few counts support this clonotype.

The J gene is TRBJ2-2, the V gene TRBV25-1, with D perhaps matching TRBD2 (6 bases). The sequence was collected from a human donor in good health. The sample consisted of blood. The CDR3 DNA is TGTGCCAGCAGTGAATTGGGGGGAACCGGGGAGCTGTTTTTT. Protein: CASSELGGTGELFF.